Below, one T cell receptor (beta chain) is given with its context. Measured with immunoSEQ multiplex PCR; TCRdb has only the in-frame clones, and not every one. Of roughly 21,000 clones listed, 83% are singletons. V was shortened by 4 bases and J by 4 bases, with 16 bases between the two germline ends. Germline V gene lookup returns CDR1 MGHRA and CDR2 YSYEKL. This CDR3 is 15 amino acids long. The sample comes from a study of blood T cell repertoires in COVID-19. The genes are TRBV4-1 and TRBJ1-2; D might be TRBD1 (5 bases). The source is a human donor in a cohort sampled during active COVID-19. Sequencing input: peripheral blood. In DNA form, the CDR3 reads TGCGCCAGCAGCCGACCTAGCGGGGCCCCCTATGGCTACACCTTC. Its translation is CASSRPSGAPYGYTF.